These 4 T cell receptor beta chains were sequenced from one sample in a study of neoadjuvant nivolumab and ipilimumab in lung cancer. Profiled with immunoSEQ multiplex PCR; TCRdb holds only in-frame clones, not every one. The data contain fewer than 40,000 clones, roughly 90% of them seen just once; the ten biggest clones take up approximately 2%. Here the sequenced sample was peripheral blood, taken after neoadjuvant nivolumab, alone or with ipilimumab, at or shortly before surgery. The receptors come from an adult with non-small cell lung cancer.

The CDR3 sequence is CASSSNRGHSSYEQYF. The CDR3 nucleotides are TGTGCCAGCAGCTCCAACAGGGGACACAGCTCCTACGAGCAGTACTTC. V is TRBV7-9 and J is TRBJ2-7; 7 bases agree with TRBD1. V lost 4 bases and J lost 0; bases outside the gene matches: 9. The CDR3 spans 16 residues. Germline CDR1 is SEHNR and CDR2 is FQNEAQ (reference sequence).

The chain couples TRBV7-8 to TRBJ2-5; no reliable D call. Germline V gives CDR1 SGHVS, CDR2 FQNEAQ. V lost 7 bases to trimming and J lost 4 bases, with 10 bases between them. The CDR3 length is 12 residues. CDR3 sequence: CASTLSGETQYF. CDR3 coding DNA: TGTGCCAGCACCCTTTCGGGAGAGACCCAGTACTTC.

This chain uses TRBV5-1 with TRBJ2-7, with 16 bases that match TRBD2. Germline assignment: CDR1 SGHRS and CDR2 YFSETQ. The CDR3 sequence is 15 residues long. V was clipped by 3 bases and J by 4 bases; unmatched bases: 1. DNA for the CDR3: TGCGCCAGCAGCTGGGGACTAGCGGGAGGGTACGAGCAGTACTTC. Its translation: CASSWGLAGGYEQYF.

V is TRBV6-5 and J is TRBJ2-2; D not resolved. Germline V gene sequence: CDR1 MNHEY, CDR2 SVGAGI. This CDR3 region has 14 residues. V gave up 0 bases and J gave up 5 bases, with 7 bases separating them. In nucleotides, the CDR3 is TGTGCCAGCAGTTACTCAGCGTATACCGGGGAGCTGTTTTTT. This sequence encodes CASSYSAYTGELFF.